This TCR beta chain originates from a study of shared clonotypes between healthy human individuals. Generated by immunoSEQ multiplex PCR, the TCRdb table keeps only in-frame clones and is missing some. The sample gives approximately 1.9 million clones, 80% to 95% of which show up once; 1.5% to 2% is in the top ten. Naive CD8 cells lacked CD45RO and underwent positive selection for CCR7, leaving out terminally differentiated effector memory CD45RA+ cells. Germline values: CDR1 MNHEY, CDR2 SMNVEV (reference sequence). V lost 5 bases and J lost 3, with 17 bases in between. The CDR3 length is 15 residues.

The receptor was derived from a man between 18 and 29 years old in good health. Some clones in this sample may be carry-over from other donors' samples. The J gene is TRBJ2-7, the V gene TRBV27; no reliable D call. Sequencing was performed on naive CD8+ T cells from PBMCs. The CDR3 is CASSLVQWENYEQYF. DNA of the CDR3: TGTGCCAGCAGTCTCGTCCAATGGGAAAACTACGAGCAGTACTTC.